This entry concerns a single TCR beta chain. There is no known antigen for this receptor. No much larger clonotype is one base removed from it; base qualities were not supplied. The cysteine opens and the phenylalanine closes a CDR3 of 15 amino acids. The retained sequence is limited to the CDR3, 45 bases, with the frame set at the first base. V is cut by 7 bases and J by 3 bases, and the space between the germline ends is 18 bases. What the treatment or condition label conveys for this sample: in vitro stimulation with specific CMV peptide epitopes to enrich CMV-specific T cells. The data stem from a study of T cell repertoires in cytomegalovirus infection (dated by TCRdb to between 2019 and 2020). With regard to the full study: The peptide stimulations were aimed at well-studied HLA-B-restricted epitopes as well as recently identified HLA-C-restricted CMV epitopes, whose presentation resists viral immunomodulation. Donor HLA type was relevant to the analysis, because carriage of CMV infection together with the matching HLA type was indicated by public TCR beta signatures.

Instrument used: Illumina HiSeq 1500. TCRdb reprocessed the public reads (quality trimming at Q25 with fastp, clone calling with MiXCR) and kept in-frame beta chains. CDR3 protein sequences are deduplicated, and each keeps its most common genes and DNA. Present in this sample are fewer than 900,000 distinct CDR3 sequences, 25% to 30% of which were seen just once. The ten biggest clones cover about 12% of the sample. Paper-wide results and their limitations: In the ex vivo response, HLA-C-restricted CMV-specific TCR beta clonotypes were dominant, and in two of eight donors the single most frequent clonotype came from this HLA-C-restricted group. In both this cohort and an independent cohort of 300 to 450 donors, the cumulative frequency of public TCR beta family members distinguished carriers of CMV infection plus the relevant HLA type.

This sample comprised cultured CD8+ T cells from PBMCs, obtained from culture after CMV antigen stimulation. The TCR originated in a human donor in good health (CMV status not recorded). Some clones in this sample may be carry-over from other donors' samples. The V and J genes are TRBV12-3 or TRBV12-4 and TRBJ1-1, with TRBD1 tentatively as D gene (5 bases match). The CDR3 sequence is CASTQGGEVDTEAFF. The DNA reads TGTGCCAGCACCCAGGGTGGGGAGGTGGACACTGAAGCTTTCTTT.